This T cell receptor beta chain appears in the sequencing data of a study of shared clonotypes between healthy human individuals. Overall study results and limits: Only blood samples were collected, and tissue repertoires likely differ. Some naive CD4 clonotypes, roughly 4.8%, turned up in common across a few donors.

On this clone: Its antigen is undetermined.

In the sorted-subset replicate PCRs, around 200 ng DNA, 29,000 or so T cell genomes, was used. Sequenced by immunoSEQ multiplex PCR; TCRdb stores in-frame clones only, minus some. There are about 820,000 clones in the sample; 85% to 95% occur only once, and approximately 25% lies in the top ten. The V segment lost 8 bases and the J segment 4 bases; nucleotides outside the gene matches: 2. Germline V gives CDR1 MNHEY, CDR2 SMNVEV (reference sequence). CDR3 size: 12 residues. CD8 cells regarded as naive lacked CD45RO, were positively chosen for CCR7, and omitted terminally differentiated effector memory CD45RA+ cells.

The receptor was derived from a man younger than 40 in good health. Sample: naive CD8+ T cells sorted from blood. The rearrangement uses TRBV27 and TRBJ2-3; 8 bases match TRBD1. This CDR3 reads CASGGQADTQYF. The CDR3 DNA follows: TGTGCCAGCGGGGGACAGGCAGATACGCAGTATTTT.